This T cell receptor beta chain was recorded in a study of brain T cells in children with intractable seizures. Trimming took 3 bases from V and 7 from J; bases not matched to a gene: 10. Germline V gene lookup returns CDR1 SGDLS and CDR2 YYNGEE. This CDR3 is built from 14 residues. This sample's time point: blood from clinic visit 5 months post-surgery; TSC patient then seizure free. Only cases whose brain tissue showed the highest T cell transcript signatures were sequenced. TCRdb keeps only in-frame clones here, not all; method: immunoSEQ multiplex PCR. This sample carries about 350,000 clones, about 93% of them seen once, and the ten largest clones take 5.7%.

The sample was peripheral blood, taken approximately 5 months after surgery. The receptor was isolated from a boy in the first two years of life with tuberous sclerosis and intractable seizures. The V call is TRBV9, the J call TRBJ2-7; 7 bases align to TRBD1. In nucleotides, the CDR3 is TGTGCCAGCAGCGCCAACACAGGGGTAGGAGAGCAGTACTTC. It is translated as CASSANTGVGEQYF. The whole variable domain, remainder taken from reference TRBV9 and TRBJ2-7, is DSGVTQTPKHLITATGQRVTLRCSPRSGDLSVYWYQQSLDQGLQFLIQYYNGEERAKGNILERFSAQQFPDLHSELNLSSLELGDSALYFCASSANTGVGEQYFGPGTRLTVT.